This T cell receptor beta chain was identified in a study of T cells after yellow fever vaccination (dated by TCRdb to about 2019). The study in broad terms: The SMART-Seq v4 Ultra Low Input RNA kit was used to prepare libraries from fractions with low cell numbers. Bulk TCR alpha and beta repertoires were sequenced longitudinally to track T-cell clones before and after primary and booster YFV17D yellow fever vaccination. The cohort comprised two healthy male donors, one aged 18 to 30 and one aged 30 to 40 years. Blood was drawn at multiple timepoints before and after primary and secondary immunization, with bulk PBMC replicates and cell subsets isolated. Study-wide findings and limitations: Computational filtering was required because FACS-sorted repertoires could contain abundant contaminating clonotypes from the bulk population. Only two donors were included in the study, so the extent to which the findings can be generalized is limited. A small share of clonotypes occurred in both CD4 and CD8 compartments, likely arising from convergent recombination. Compared with the primary T-cell response, the secondary T-cell response was weaker but faster, peaking on day 5 rather than day 15. After the booster, most of the clones that had expanded following primary vaccination were detected again (roughly 96% of CD4 and around 88% of CD8), which suggests that memory was broadly maintained.

In this sample, this clonotype turned up a few times. The antigen this receptor binds is unknown. No much larger clonotype is one base removed from it; base qualities were not supplied. Sample treatment or condition, as interpreted from the label and publication: live attenuated yellow fever vaccine strain. At each blood-draw timepoint, two biological replicates of bulk PBMCs were collected. A standard Ficoll-Paque protocol was used to isolate PBMCs from peripheral blood. TriZol was used to extract RNA from bulk PBMCs, from CD4 and CD8 fractions, and from dextramer-positive and dextramer-negative fractions. The V end gives up 5 bases and the J end 7 bases, leaving 11 bases in the junction not matched to a gene. The cysteine opens and the phenylalanine closes a CDR3 of 17 amino acids. The entry retains the CDR3 DNA only, 51 bases that are in frame from base 1. The germline V gene gives CDR1 as SGHAT and CDR2 as FQNNGV.

TCR cDNA was synthesized by 5'RACE template switching, which introduced a universal primer site and unique molecular identifiers. Priming for cDNA synthesis came from both the TCR alpha and TCR beta constant segments. Library amplification used two PCR steps, and the second PCR step added sample barcodes and sequencing adapters. Sequencing of libraries was done on Illumina HiSeq 2500 (2x100 bp) or NovaSeq (2x150 bp). Regarding the original processing steps: Demultiplexing of reads and collapsing into UMI consensus sequences were performed with MIGEC, and V(D)J alignment was carried out with MiXCR. Using edgeR on replicate PBMC samples, clonotypes were called vaccine-responding if FDR was below 0.01 and the log2 fold change was above 5 up to day 15. Each bulk clonotype was labeled CD4 or CD8 based on which sequenced repertoire, CD4 or CD8, contained the clonotype at higher abundance. TCRdb trimmed the raw reads at Q25, called clones with MiXCR and kept productive beta chains. Each entry merges the rows of one CDR3 protein and shows their most common DNA and genes. These V and J calls are TCRdb output, not the study's own analysis. This sample gives 450,000 to 600,000 distinct CDR3 sequences in total; about 13% of them show up just once. The biggest ten clones account for about 14% of the sample.

This clonotype was sampled from a man aged 25 to 45 who received the YFV17D yellow fever vaccine. The sequencing here drew on PBMCs, taken on the day of the yellow fever booster vaccination. Recombination joined TRBV11-2 with TRBJ2-1; 13 bases in between match TRBD2. At the DNA level, the sequence is TGTGCCAGCAGCCAGGGACTAGCGGGACCCGTTTGGAATGAGCAGTTCTTC. It translates to CASSQGLAGPVWNEQFF.